These 30 T cell receptor beta chains originate from one sample sequenced in a study of blood T cell repertoires in COVID-19. Data came from immunoSEQ multiplex PCR; TCRdb stores just in-frame clones and leaves some out. Among around 330,000 clones listed, 85% were seen once. The sequencing sample was made of PBMCs or T cells enriched from blood (not recorded which). The receptor set was obtained from a woman aged 25-40 years who had been exposed to COVID-19.

The chain combines TRBV6-1 with TRBJ2-1, with 7 bases lining up with TRBD2. The V and J ends lost 0 bases and 3 bases, in that order; junction bases with no gene match: 2. Germline V gives CDR1 MNHNS, CDR2 SASEGT. CDR3 length equals 15 residues. In DNA form, the CDR3 reads TGTGCCAGCAGTGAAGCGGGAGGGGTCTACAATGAGCAGTTCTTC. Its translation is CASSEAGGVYNEQFF.

The J gene is TRBJ1-4, the V gene TRBV6-4; D not certain. Per germline, CDR1 MRHNA and CDR2 SNTAGT. Trimming pared 8 bases from V and 8 bases from J, leaving 18 bases between. CDR3 length: 14 residues. The CDR3 loop reads CASEDYPSAEKLFF. DNA for the CDR3: TGTGCCAGCGAAGACTACCCCTCCGCGGAAAAACTGTTTTTT.

Here the CDR3 DNA reads TGTGCCAGCAGCCGGGGTTGGCAGCCCCAGCATTTT. Encoded protein: CASSRGWQPQHF. The chain recombines TRBV11-2 with TRBJ1-5; D not certain. V dropped 5 bases and J dropped 7 bases, with 9 bases sitting between them. Germline loops: CDR1 SGHAT, CDR2 FQNNGV. The CDR3 is 12 amino acids.

The chain recombines TRBV15 with TRBJ2-7; no clear D. Germline-derived CDR1 and CDR2 are LNHNV and YYDKDF (reference sequence). Trimming took off 0 bases at V and 3 bases at J, with 9 bases between the two ends. The CDR3 runs to 14 residues. Written as DNA, the CDR3 is TGTGCCACCAGCAGAGAGGCAGTCTTCTACGAGCAGTACTTC. This sequence encodes CATSREAVFYEQYF.

The rearrangement uses TRBV30 and TRBJ2-2; 8 positions match TRBD1. This CDR3 is 14 amino acids long. In germline, CDR1 is GTSNPN, CDR2 SVGIG (reference sequence). Unmatched junction bases numbered 5, after V lost 3 bases and J lost 5 bases. CDR3 sequence (DNA): TGTGCCTGGAGAAAACGACAGGGGACCGGGGAGCTGTTTTTT. Its protein is CAWRKRQGTGELFF.

This clone was recorded at least ten times. The chain has TRBV4-1 and TRBJ1-1; D is perhaps TRBD1 (5 bases). This CDR3 region has 14 residues. From germline, CDR1 is MGHRA and CDR2 YSYEKL. Trimming stripped 1 base from V and 6 bases from J, with 12 bases between. For the CDR3, the DNA is TGCGCCAGCAGCCAAGTGGCAGGGCTAGCTGAAGCTTTCTTT. Residues: CASSQVAGLAEAFF.

V and J are TRBV4-3 and TRBJ1-4; tentative D call: TRBD1 (6 bases). Germline V gene data show CDR1 as LGHNA and CDR2 as YSLEER. This CDR3 spans 16 amino acids. V was cut by 0 bases and J by 7 bases, with 15 bases left in between. The CDR3 nucleotides read TGCGCCAGCAGCCAAGATCTTGCAGGGGCTAGTGAAAAACTGTTTTTT. Translated: CASSQDLAGASEKLFF.

The chain is built from TRBV28 and TRBJ1-1; D gene uncertain. Germline loops: CDR1 MDHEN, CDR2 SYDVKM. V was cut by 7 bases and J by 5 bases, with 14 bases left in between. This CDR3 has 13 residues. CDR3 residues: CASTPAPGTEAFF. CDR3 nucleotide sequence: TGTGCCAGCACCCCCGCACCAGGAACTGAAGCTTTCTTT.

This sequence joins TRBV2 and TRBJ2-3, with D possibly TRBD2 on 6 matching bases. Germline-derived CDR1 and CDR2 are SNHLY and FYNNEI. The germline V and J ends were trimmed by 2 bases and 10 bases, with 16 bases remaining between them. CDR3 length: 14 amino acids. The CDR3 here is CASSERTTSWAQYF. Written as DNA, the CDR3 is TGTGCCAGCAGTGAAAGGACGACTAGTTGGGCGCAGTATTTT.

The chain uses TRBV28 and TRBJ1-5; D is uncertain. V dropped 3 bases and J dropped 0 bases, with 6 bases sitting between them. This CDR3 is 14 amino acids long. Germline values: CDR1 MDHEN, CDR2 SYDVKM. The CDR3 protein is CASSFRYSNQPQHF. The CDR3 DNA is TGTGCCAGCAGTTTCCGGTATAGCAATCAGCCCCAGCATTTT.

The chain recombines TRBV5-4 with TRBJ2-7; TRBD1 matches at 7 bases. The CDR3 spans 14 residues. Germline loops: CDR1 SGHNT, CDR2 YYREEE (reference sequence). Trimming took 4 bases from V and 3 from J; bases not matched to a gene: 7. In DNA form, the CDR3 reads TGTGCCAGCAGCCTAGAGACAGGGAGCTACGAGCAGTACTTC. It specifies CASSLETGSYEQYF.

The chain couples TRBV7-2 to TRBJ1-6, with 7 bases identical to TRBD1. The V gene end was trimmed by 4 bases and the J gene end by 8 bases; junction bases not matched to a gene: 11. CDR1 SGHTA and CDR2 FQGNSA come from the germline V gene. CDR3 length equals 16 residues. Here the CDR3 reads CASSSPMGQWDSPLHF. CDR3 in DNA: TGTGCCAGCAGCTCACCTATGGGACAGTGGGATTCACCCCTCCACTTT.

The chain uses TRBV5-6 and TRBJ2-4, with 9 bases identical to TRBD2. From germline, CDR1 is SGHDT and CDR2 YYEEEE. This CDR3 comprises 14 residues. The junction had 7 bases not matched to a gene; V was cut back by 2 bases and J by 10 bases. The CDR3 nucleotides are TGTGCCAGCAGCTTCGGGGCGGGAGGGGGGATTCAGTACTTC. Its protein is CASSFGAGGGIQYF.

The CDR3 DNA is TGTGCCAGCAGTTTGTCTACAGGGAAACAGCCCCAGCATTTT. Protein product: CASSLSTGKQPQHF. The rearrangement joins TRBV28 to TRBJ1-5; a weak D match, TRBD1 (6 bases). The CDR3 extends over 14 amino acids. The ends were cut back, 3 bases at V and 7 bases at J, with 13 bases in the middle. CDR1 is MDHEN and CDR2 is SYDVKM in the germline V gene.

The rearrangement links TRBV2 to TRBJ2-1; D not resolved. The CDR3 extends over 11 amino acids. Trimming pared 4 bases from V and 10 bases from J, leaving 8 bases between. Germline CDR1 SNHLY, CDR2 FYNNEI. DNA for the CDR3: TGTGCCAGCAGTGGAGCCGGGGAGCAGTTCTTC. Residues: CASSGAGEQFF. Based on the CDR3 plus reference TRBV2 and TRBJ2-1, the full variable domain is EPEVTQTPSHQVTQMGQEVILRCVPISNHLYFYWYRQILGQKVEFLVSFYNNEISEKSEIFDDQFSVERPDGSNFTLKIRSTKLEDSAMYFCASSGAGEQFFGPGTRLTVL.

The V call is TRBV21-1, the J call TRBJ2-7; TRBD2, as called in the table, went unchecked against the DNA. TRBV21-1 is listed as a pseudogene. This CDR3 is 14 amino acids long. CDR3 loop: CASSLSAGTYEQYF. CDR3 nucleotide sequence: TGTGCCAGCAGCCTTTCAGCGGGAACCTACGAGCAGTACTTC.

V usage is TRBV30 and J usage is TRBJ1-5; D uncertain. Germline CDR1 reads GTSNPN; CDR2 reads SVGIG (reference sequence). V lost 0 bases and J 4 bases, leaving 13 bases between the germline ends. The CDR3 sequence is 15 residues long. CDR3 residues: CAWSVGSLSNQPQHF. CDR3 bases: TGTGCCTGGAGTGTTGGTTCGTTGAGTAATCAGCCCCAGCATTTT.

This rearrangement joins TRBV28 to TRBJ1-1, with 7 nucleotides matching TRBD1. The CDR3 contains 15 residues. The ends lost 6 bases at V and 4 bases at J; junction bases unmatched: 11. Germline CDR1 and CDR2: MDHEN and SYDVKM. For the CDR3, the DNA is TGTGCCAGCAGCCCGACTCGACAGGGAGGCACTGAAGCTTTCTTT. It encodes CASSPTRQGGTEAFF.

This clone has ten or more counts. The chain is built from TRBV5-1 and TRBJ1-5; 7 positions match TRBD1. The CDR3 is 14 amino acids. The germline CDR1 and CDR2 sequences are SGHRS and YFSETQ. Trimming removed 4 bases from V and 3 bases from J; junction bases left unmatched: 4. CDR3 residues: CASSQGTDNQPQHF. Written as DNA, the CDR3 is TGCGCCAGCAGCCAGGGGACAGACAATCAGCCCCAGCATTTT.

This chain links TRBV19 with TRBJ2-2; TRBD1 matches at 9 bases. The CDR3 runs 14 residues. After removal of 9 bases from V and 4 bases from J, the junction contained 6 bases not matched to a gene. The germline V gene has CDR1 LNHDA and CDR2 SQIVND (reference sequence). CDR3 nucleotides: TGTGCCAGAATCGGGACAGGGTCCACCGGGGAGCTGTTTTTT. This encodes CARIGTGSTGELFF.

This chain uses TRBV6-5 with TRBJ1-5; possibly TRBD1 for D (5 bases). V was pared by 6 bases and J by 3 bases, with 9 bases between. The CDR3 is 13 residues long. The germline gives CDR1 MNHEY, CDR2 SVGAGI. Here the CDR3 reads CASSHRHNQPQHF. DNA for the CDR3: TGTGCCAGCAGCCACAGGCACAATCAGCCCCAGCATTTT.

The chain is built from TRBV30 and TRBJ2-1; D possibly corresponds to TRBD2 (7 bases). Deletions cut 3 bases from V and 8 bases from J, with 20 bases between. The CDR3 is 15 residues long. CDR1 and CDR2 from the germline V gene are GTSNPN and SVGIG (reference sequence). CDR3: CAWRALGGRGDEQFF. The CDR3 DNA reads TGTGCCTGGAGGGCTCTAGGGGGGAGGGGCGATGAGCAGTTCTTC. Full variable domain (remainder filled in from reference TRBV30 and TRBJ2-1): SQTIHQWPATLVQPVGSPLSLECTVEGTSNPNLYWYRQAAGRGLQLLFYSVGIGQISSEVPQNLSASRPQDRQFILSSKKLLLSDSGFYLCAWRALGGRGDEQFFGPGTRLTVL.

The chain uses TRBV19 and TRBJ2-7; 9 nucleotides line up with TRBD1. This CDR3 has 15 amino acids. Germline assignment: CDR1 LNHDA and CDR2 SQIVND (reference sequence). V was clipped by 5 bases and J by 6 bases; unmatched bases: 11. The CDR3: CASSLRGQGMVEQYF. The CDR3 DNA is TGTGCCAGTAGTCTCCGGGGACAGGGTATGGTCGAGCAGTACTTC.

The J gene is TRBJ1-6, the V gene TRBV10-2, with D tentatively TRBD1 (6 bases). The CDR3 has 15 amino acids. Between the trimmed V and J ends, which lost 3 bases and 8 bases, there was a span of 14 bases. Germline V CDR1 and CDR2: WSHSY, SAAADI. The CDR3 here is CASSDFEGVYSPLHF. CDR3 bases: TGCGCCAGCAGTGACTTCGAGGGGGTTTATTCACCCCTCCACTTT.

The J gene is TRBJ2-3, the V gene TRBV25-1, with D maybe TRBD1 (5 bases). The CDR3 has 15 residues. The germline V gene has CDR1 MGHDK and CDR2 SYGVNS. With 6 bases removed from V and 1 base from J, the gap between germline ends came to 14 bases. CDR3 sequence: CASSKRKGGTDTQYF. The DNA of the CDR3 is TGTGCCAGCAGCAAAAGAAAAGGGGGCACAGATACGCAGTATTTT.

The gene calls are TRBV28 and TRBJ2-1; D possibly corresponds to TRBD2 (6 bases). Between the trimmed V and J ends, which lost 2 bases and 6 bases, there was a span of 20 bases. The CDR3 runs 17 residues. Germline CDR1 reads MDHEN; CDR2 reads SYDVKM. The CDR3 region is CASSLRKISGPSNEQFF. Written as DNA, the CDR3 is TGTGCCAGCAGTTTACGCAAGATTAGCGGACCGTCCAATGAGCAGTTCTTC.

This clone occurred a few times. V gene TRBV9 combines with J gene TRBJ1-3, with D possibly being TRBD1 (5 bases). CDR3 size: 15 residues. The V gene lost 1 base and the J gene lost 3 bases, with 11 bases spanning the gap. The germline V gene encodes CDR1 SGDLS and CDR2 YYNGEE. The CDR3 DNA reads as TGTGCCAGCAGCGTATCCTTGCAGGGTGGAAACACCATATATTTT. Amino acid sequence: CASSVSLQGGNTIYF.

A single count supports this clone. The V gene is TRBV5-4, the J gene TRBJ2-7, with 11 bases identical to TRBD2. Trimming cost V 3 bases and J 3 bases; bases outside gene matches: 8. Germline V gene sequence: CDR1 SGHNT, CDR2 YYREEE (reference sequence). This CDR3 is built from 16 residues. The CDR3 DNA sequence: TGTGCCAGCAGCTCTAGACTAGCGGGAACCGTCTACGAGCAGTACTTC. Protein product: CASSSRLAGTVYEQYF.

The gene calls are TRBV5-1 and TRBJ1-2; D is uncertain. V lost 3 bases, J lost 0 bases, and 9 bases lay in between. CDR3 size: 14 residues. Germline V lookup: CDR1 SGHRS, CDR2 YFSETQ. The chain's CDR3 is CASSSKTTNYGYTF. In nucleotides, the CDR3 is TGCGCCAGCAGCTCAAAGACAACTAACTATGGCTACACCTTC.

This clone has a handful of counts. The chain couples TRBV2 to TRBJ1-6; 10 bases are shared with TRBD1. Germline V lookup: CDR1 SNHLY, CDR2 FYNNEI. CDR3 length equals 13 residues. J was trimmed by 8 bases and V by 6 bases; bases with no gene match: 1. CDR3 coding DNA: TGTGCCAGCAGCGGGACAGGGGATTCACCCCTCCACTTT. Residues: CASSGTGDSPLHF.